A single TCR beta chain is shown here with its context. This clonotype has ten or more counts. Its antigen remains undetermined. Base-call qualities are not available, and no considerably larger clone is one nucleotide away. Patients chosen for sequencing had shown expansion of CD8+CD57+ cells by flow cytometry. Every patient had severe acquired aplastic anemia, diagnosed using the International Study of Aplastic Anemia and Agranulocytosis and Camitta criteria. No patient had received any therapy when blood was sampled. The study deep-sequenced TCR repertoires of sorted CD4+ and CD8+ blood T cells from severe aplastic anemia patients and healthy subjects. Patients were enrolled under clinicaltrials.gov protocols 00001620, 01623167, 00001397, 00071045, 00081523 and 00961064 in the USA. Ficoll-Paque density gradient centrifugation was used to isolate peripheral blood mononuclear cells. Before DNA was extracted, CD4+ and CD8+ T cells were sorted using either FACS or magnetic beads.

There are 15 amino acids in the CDR3, from cysteine to phenylalanine inclusive. Of the read, only the CDR3 DNA is kept; its 45 bases are in frame from base 1. V is clipped by 0 bases and J by 2 bases, and the sequence between their germline boundaries is 10 bases long. Via the germline V gene (reference sequence), CDR1 is LGHDT and CDR2 YNNKEL. Profiling of TCR beta VDJ combinations and CDR3 sequences used genomic DNA as the template. An Illumina HiSeq 2000 was used for TCR repertoire sequencing. As for the authors' bioinformatics: Repertoire assessment relied on Simpson's diversity index, CDR3 size and DJ length profiles, and TRBV/TRBJ rearrangement plots. The most abundant DNA sequence in the deep sequencing data was taken as the immunodominant clone. CDR3 amino acid sequences were screened for sharing across subjects and were compared with published repertoires and the VDJdb database. Using fastp at Q25 and MiXCR, TCRdb reprocessed the public reads and kept productive beta chains. Here each entry gathers all rows of one CDR3 protein and keeps the most common genes and DNA. TCRdb's processing, not the authors' own work, is the source of the V and J calls. The sample records approximately 160,000 distinct CDR3 sequences, over 40% of which are singletons. 3.2% of the sample comes from the top ten.

These data belong to a study of CD8+CD57+ T cells in acquired aplastic anemia (dated by TCRdb to 2016 to 2019). Context from the whole study: A mean of approximately 3 ug of DNA, ranging from roughly 0.2 to 30 ug, was extracted from sorted CD4+ and CD8+ cells. CD8+CD57+ expansion was defined as frequency above the mean frequency observed in healthy subjects. Findings and caveats that apply to the study as a whole: About 30 CD8+ CDR3 sequences were found to be shared between patients and controls, but these sequences appeared to be highly expressed in patients and within the immunodominant clones of the patients. CD8+ Simpson's diversity did not differ significantly between patients and healthy controls (P=0.060).

The sample consisted of sorted CD4+, CD8+, or CD8+CD57+ T cells (not recorded which) from PBMCs. The chain links TRBV3-1 with TRBJ1-2, with the D gene not confidently named. The clonotype comes from a human donor with aplastic anemia. At the DNA level, the sequence is TGTGCCAGCAGCCAAGATCAACGGGGAAACTATGGCTACACCTTC. It encodes CASSQDQRGNYGYTF.